This T cell receptor (beta chain) was obtained from a study of shared T cell receptors in the human thymus (dated by TCRdb to 2020 to 2023). About the investigation overall: The study examined how self-reactive, shared T-cell receptor alpha chains are generated in the human thymus.

The method was the immunoSEQ multiplex PCR assay. Not all clones reach the TCRdb copy of this immuneACCESS table, which keeps in-frame sequences only. Checked studies attribute under half of the gap to unresolved V genes and leave the rest unexplained. Within this sample are hundreds of thousands of clones, with roughly 90% of them counted one time only. The ten most abundant clones make up about 0.01% of the sample. This clone showed up just once. Its antigen remains undetermined. Base qualities are not provided; no much larger clone lies one nucleotide away. At the junction V is shortened by 6 bases and J by 5 bases; bases outside the gene matches: 12. From the germline V gene, CDR1 is SGDLS and CDR2 is YYNGEE. Including cysteine and phenylalanine, the CDR3 has 15 amino acids. Only the CDR3 DNA is retained, 45 bases long and in frame from the first base. This same sample was also part of a study on human thymus T cells. The other study reports the following: In Finland, the donors were immunologically healthy infants who were having open corrective cardiac surgery for congenital heart defects. The thymus tissue came from surgical resects taken out during corrective cardiac surgery. V and J gene segment usage appeared biased in both thymic and peripheral blood repertoires. According to the related research, thymic TCR repertoires were highly overlapping among unrelated individuals. TCR alpha and beta repertoires from roughly 8 infant thymus samples and a few related peripheral blood samples were characterized in the study. Donor ages ranged from roughly 7 to 250 days, and the cohort comprised more than 5 male and a couple of female infants. After being mechanically released from the tissue, thymocytes were kept at -70 degrees C in pellets of roughly 10-30 million cells. A QIAsymphony instrument was used to extract genomic DNA from the frozen cell pellets. The immunoSEQ multiplex PCR assay was used to amplify the TCRB and TCRAD loci from a standardized amount of quality-controlled genomic DNA. The amplicons covered the V(D)J region and were long enough to include the CDR3 and to identify the V and J genes. Amplicon sequencing was performed on an Illumina platform through the commercial immunoSEQ service. Primer bias and sequencing errors were corrected using previously described methods, and TCRAD and TCRB definitions followed the IMGT database. immunoSEQ Analyzer 3.0 and VDJTools were used for repertoire analysis, which covered basic statistics, V/J segment usage, diversity estimates, rarefaction and pairwise overlap. Diversity was estimated using the Chao1, ChaoE, Efron-Thisted, Shannon and inverse Simpson indices, and was also estimated on datasets down-sampled to the size of the smallest sample. For repertoire overlap, CDR3 nucleotide sequence, V gene and J gene had to match strictly, and clustering was done by Jaccard-based multidimensional scaling. On average, thymus samples gave about 810,000 unique TCRB clonotypes, whereas blood samples gave 75,000 to 85,000.

Source material: thymocytes. The clonotype comes from a boy under two years old with a congenital heart defect. Donor details come from another sample of the same person, matched by shared clones. The chain is made from TRBV9 and TRBJ2-5, with 8 middle bases fitting TRBD2. CDR3 region: CASNGHGRVQETQYF. The sequenced DNA is TGTGCCAGCAATGGTCACGGGAGGGTTCAGGAGACCCAGTACTTC.